This T cell receptor (beta chain) was observed in a study of blood T cell repertoires in COVID-19 (dated by TCRdb to 2020 to 2022). Turning to the overall study: Collaborator samples came from the United States, Italy and Spain and covered acute and convalescent phases of COVID-19. Sample metadata almost always included a de-identified subject ID, COVID-19 status, age in years and sex. The material from the prospective study consisted of cDNA or gDNA derived from T cells, B-cell-depleted T cells, or PBMCs. Where available, HLA class I and class II types were obtained from metadata supplied by the sample provider rather than from assay-based typing. Deeply sampled blood TCRbeta repertoires from subjects exposed to, actively infected with, or recovered from COVID-19 were included in the dataset. The repertoires were made available in a free public database intended to serve as a resource for research on the immune response to SARS-CoV-2. Samples were obtained from the ongoing ImmuneRACE study (first 160 participants) and from 950 to 1,500 subjects provided by 6 global collaborators.

The CDR3 goes from the cysteine to the phenylalanine over 14 residues. Only the CDR3 DNA stays, 42 bases, in frame from base 1. The V and J ends are trimmed by 4 bases and 0 bases, leaving 10 bases between them. CDR1 and CDR2, looked up from the germline V gene, are SNHLY and FYNNEI. TCRbeta CDR3 regions were amplified from genomic DNA using the immunoSEQ Assay, a bias-controlled multiplex PCR. In the source study's methods: The number of nucleated cells in each sample was estimated from the amplification of reference gene primers within the assay. To quantify the absolute abundance of each unique TCRbeta CDR3 rearrangement, sequence reads were collapsed and filtered. Productive Simpson clonality was computed per sample as the square root of Simpson's diversity index over productive rearrangements. In its TCRdb copy, this immuneACCESS table keeps in-frame sequences only and misses some clones. Where compared with another copy, unresolved V genes explain less than half of these, and the others have no known cause. That table furnishes V, J and clone size, whereas the DNA furnished D and trimming. The sample records 250,000 to 350,000 clones, about 90% of which are singletons. Around 6% of the sample goes to the ten largest clones.

As to this clone: It lacks a known antigen. Base qualities are not recorded, but no much larger clone differs from it by a single base.

The full study reports these points: The quantity of clinical and demographic metadata differed by source and by participant and was supplied without curation.

A second Seattle source provided samples from volunteer blood donors who had recovered from COVID-19. Collaborating institutions collected whole blood in K2EDTA tubes following their own protocols. For TCRbeta analysis, collaborators shipped samples as frozen whole blood, isolated PBMCs, or DNA extracted from either of those sample types. The sequence was collected from a man between 18 and 29 years old who had recovered from COVID-19. Sample: peripheral blood. This chain joins TRBV2 to TRBJ2-7; TRBD1 is possibly the D segment (6 matching bases). CDR3 reads: CASSAGTLSYEQYF. The DNA is as follows: TGTGCCAGCAGTGCCGGGACACTCTCCTACGAGCAGTACTTC. Outside the CDR3, residues come from the reference TRBV2 and TRBJ2-7 proteins, so the full variable domain is: EPEVTQTPSHQVTQMGQEVILRCVPISNHLYFYWYRQILGQKVEFLVSFYNNEISEKSEIFDDQFSVERPDGSNFTLKIRSTKLEDSAMYFCASSAGTLSYEQYFGPGTRLTVT.